This T cell receptor beta chain derives from a study of blood T cell repertoires in COVID-19. Study-wide background: Italy, Spain and the United States were the sources of the convalescent and acute COVID-19 samples. Sample material is recorded as cDNA or gDNA derived from T cells, B-cell-depleted T cells, or PBMCs.

In the authors' workflow: Cell counts per sample came from amplifying reference gene primers. Measured with immunoSEQ multiplex PCR; TCRdb has only the in-frame clones, and not every one. D and trimming were read from the DNA, whereas the V and J calls and clone size are those reported in that table. The table includes about 190,000 clones, 87% detected once. Germline CDR1 reads SGHRS; CDR2 reads YFSETQ. The CDR3 totals 13 residues. Trimming took 5 bases from V and 6 from J, leaving 11 bases between them. The sequence was collected from a woman between 18 and 30 years old who had recovered from COVID-19. The sequenced sample was peripheral blood. The rearrangement uses TRBV5-1 and TRBJ2-2; D remains ambiguous. The CDR3 protein is CASRPDLAGELFF. CDR3 coding DNA: TGCGCCAGCAGACCCGACCTAGCCGGGGAGCTGTTTTTT. The complete variable domain, with remaining parts taken from reference TRBV5-1 and TRBJ2-2, reads KAGVTQTPRYLIKTRGQQVTLSCSPISGHRSVSWYQQTPGQGLQFLFEYFSETQRNKGNFPGRFSGRQFSNSRSEMNVSTLELGDSALYLCASRPDLAGELFFGEGSRLTVL.